The clone carrying this TCR beta chain came up once. The antigen is undetermined. The sample belongs to a study of cytomegalovirus exposure and HLA in healthy donors. In the PCR, 60 Vbeta and 13 Jbeta primers were used. Using immunoSEQ multiplex PCR, the repertoire was profiled, and TCRdb retains in-frame clones only, with some absent. The data contain roughly 230,000 clones, around 90% of them singletons. V lost 5 bases, J lost 5 bases, and 8 bases stayed unmatched. Germline values: CDR1 LNHDA, CDR2 SQIVND (reference sequence). The CDR3 runs to 15 residues. General study points: Some V segments (TRBV6-2 and TRBV6-3 among them) were excluded as indistinguishable.

This chain connects TRBV19 to TRBJ1-1; TRBD1 agrees at 10 bases. Sequenced sample: PBMCs. This receptor was obtained from a girl aged 2 to 10 in good health and CMV-seronegative. The CDR3 region is CASSSLTGGRTEAFF. The CDR3 DNA sequence: TGTGCCAGTAGTTCGCTGACAGGGGGCAGGACTGAAGCTTTCTTT.